Listed below are T cell receptor beta chains from one sample, sequenced in a study of blood T cell repertoires in COVID-19. Sequencing used immunoSEQ multiplex PCR; TCRdb keeps in-frame clones, though not all of them. The sample has about 140,000 clones; approximately 88% are singletons. Sequencing input: PBMCs or T cells enriched from blood (not recorded which). The receptors were gathered from a man between 65 and 85 years old who had been exposed to COVID-19. The CDR3 runs from the conserved cysteine through the conserved F or W. Fields, in order: CDR3 protein, CDR3 DNA, clone size, J gene, V gene, CDR3 length, D gene. A D gene is named only where the DNA matches it firmly. Size values are once, few and many counts, or a class for expanded clones, and some rows have none.

CDR3 protein: CASSLTGGPNTIYF
CDR3 DNA: TGTGCCAGCAGCCTGACAGGGGGTCCTAACACCATATATTTT
clone size: few
J gene: TRBJ1-3
V gene: TRBV6-5
CDR3 length: 14
D gene: TRBD1

CDR3 protein: CASSRHQGNEQFF
CDR3 DNA: TGTGCCAGCAGCCGCCACCAGGGCAATGAGCAGTTCTTC
clone size: .
J gene: TRBJ2-1
V gene: TRBV7-8
CDR3 length: 13
D gene: .

CDR3 protein: CASSLGSGRETQYF
CDR3 DNA: TGTGCCAGCAGCTTAGGCTCCGGGAGGGAGACCCAGTACTTC
clone size: .
J gene: TRBJ2-5
V gene: TRBV7-9
CDR3 length: 14
D gene: TRBD2

CDR3 protein: CASSAGANYGYTF
CDR3 DNA: TGCGCCAGCAGTGCAGGGGCAAACTATGGCTACACCTTC
clone size: .
J gene: TRBJ1-2
V gene: TRBV5-1
CDR3 length: 13
D gene: .

CDR3 protein: CASSQGQFNEKLFF
CDR3 DNA: TGTGCCAGCAGCCAGGGGCAGTTTAATGAAAAACTGTTTTTT
clone size: .
J gene: TRBJ1-4
V gene: TRBV9
CDR3 length: 14
D gene: .

CDR3 protein: CASSQGQGAEAFF
CDR3 DNA: TGTGCCAGCAGCCAAGGCCAGGGGGCTGAAGCTTTCTTT
clone size: once
J gene: TRBJ1-1
V gene: TRBV3-1/TRBV3-2
CDR3 length: 13
D gene: TRBD1

CDR3 protein: CASSLTSGRGETQYF
CDR3 DNA: TGTGCCAGCAGCCTTACTAGCGGGAGGGGTGAGACCCAGTACTTC
clone size: .
J gene: TRBJ2-5
V gene: TRBV6-5
CDR3 length: 15
D gene: TRBD2

CDR3 protein: CARGLASAEQYF
CDR3 DNA: TGTGCCCGAGGGCTAGCGAGTGCCGAGCAGTACTTC
clone size: .
J gene: TRBJ2-7
V gene: TRBV30
CDR3 length: 12
D gene: .

CDR3 protein: CASSDSIRGTEAFF
CDR3 DNA: TGTGCCAGCAGTGACTCGATCCGGGGCACTGAAGCTTTCTTT
clone size: few
J gene: TRBJ1-1
V gene: TRBV6-4
CDR3 length: 14
D gene: .

CDR3 protein: CASSTGTGRTDTQYF
CDR3 DNA: TGTGCCAGCTCAACAGGGACGGGTCGCACAGATACGCAGTATTTT
clone size: .
J gene: TRBJ2-3
V gene: TRBV18
CDR3 length: 15
D gene: .

CDR3 protein: CASSGKGPGQRTSGGYNEQFF
CDR3 DNA: TGTGCCAGTAGTGGTAAGGGCCCGGGACAGCGGACTAGCGGGGGCTACAATGAGCAGTTCTTC
clone size: .
J gene: TRBJ2-1
V gene: TRBV19
CDR3 length: 21
D gene: TRBD2

CDR3 protein: CASSSRTGTGYTF
CDR3 DNA: TGTGCCAGCAGCTCCCGGACAGGGACCGGCTACACCTTC
clone size: .
J gene: TRBJ1-2
V gene: TRBV11-2
CDR3 length: 13
D gene: TRBD1

CDR3 protein: CASSQSGLLSYEQYF
CDR3 DNA: TGTGCCAGTAGTCAATCGGGACTTCTCTCCTACGAGCAGTACTTC
clone size: .
J gene: TRBJ2-7
V gene: TRBV19
CDR3 length: 15
D gene: .

CDR3 protein: CASSLGEGVNEQFF
CDR3 DNA: TGTGCCAGCAGCTTAGGTGAGGGGGTCAATGAGCAGTTCTTC
clone size: few
J gene: TRBJ2-1
V gene: TRBV7-9
CDR3 length: 14
D gene: .

CDR3 protein: CASSLQVEQFF
CDR3 DNA: TGCGCCAGCAGCTTGCAGGTTGAGCAGTTCTTC
clone size: .
J gene: TRBJ2-1
V gene: TRBV5-1
CDR3 length: 11
D gene: .

CDR3 protein: CASSQGGLVGQDSYGYTF
CDR3 DNA: TGCGCCAGCAGCCAAGGGGGGTTGGTAGGACAGGACTCCTATGGCTACACCTTC
clone size: .
J gene: TRBJ1-2
V gene: TRBV4-1
CDR3 length: 18
D gene: TRBD1

CDR3 protein: CASYDSGGLQETQYF
CDR3 DNA: TGTGCCAGCTACGACAGCGGGGGGCTACAAGAGACCCAGTACTTC
clone size: .
J gene: TRBJ2-5
V gene: TRBV5-6
CDR3 length: 15
D gene: TRBD2

CDR3 protein: CASSPLAGAEQYF
CDR3 DNA: TGTGCCAGCAGCCCGTTAGCGGGAGCCGAGCAGTACTTC
clone size: few
J gene: TRBJ2-7
V gene: TRBV3-1/TRBV3-2
CDR3 length: 13
D gene: TRBD2

CDR3 protein: CASSPRTGLTGPF
CDR3 DNA: TGTGCCAGCAGCCCCCGGACAGGGCTCACAGGCCCTTTT
clone size: .
J gene: TRBJ2-3
V gene: TRBV11-2
CDR3 length: 13
D gene: TRBD1

CDR3 protein: CASMLNTQYF
CDR3 DNA: TGTGCCAGCATGTTAAATACGCAGTATTTT
clone size: .
J gene: TRBJ2-3
V gene: TRBV2
CDR3 length: 10
D gene: .

CDR3 protein: CATSDPKIGTHTGELFF
CDR3 DNA: TGTGCCACCAGTGATCCTAAAATCGGGACTCACACCGGGGAGCTGTTTTTT
clone size: .
J gene: TRBJ2-2
V gene: TRBV24-1
CDR3 length: 17
D gene: .

CDR3 protein: CASGTSGSYEQYF
CDR3 DNA: TGTGCCAGCGGGACTAGCGGGAGTTACGAGCAGTACTTC
clone size: few
J gene: TRBJ2-7
V gene: TRBV7-2
CDR3 length: 13
D gene: TRBD2

CDR3 protein: CASSWTGEATEAFF
CDR3 DNA: TGTGCCAGTTCTTGGACAGGGGAGGCGACTGAAGCTTTCTTT
clone size: .
J gene: TRBJ1-1
V gene: TRBV18
CDR3 length: 14
D gene: TRBD1

CDR3 protein: CAWSVGGGSYEQYF
CDR3 DNA: TGTGCCTGGAGTGTTGGAGGAGGCTCCTACGAGCAGTACTTC
clone size: .
J gene: TRBJ2-7
V gene: TRBV30
CDR3 length: 14
D gene: .

CDR3 protein: CASSQRITFSGTGGSNTIYF
CDR3 DNA: TGCGCCAGCAGCCAACGCATTACATTTTCCGGGACAGGGGGCTCGAACACCATATATTTT
clone size: .
J gene: TRBJ1-3
V gene: TRBV4-3
CDR3 length: 20
D gene: TRBD1

CDR3 protein: CASSLARTSGRGGNTGELFF
CDR3 DNA: TGTGCCAGCAGTCTAGCGCGGACTAGCGGGAGAGGAGGAAACACCGGGGAGCTGTTTTTT
clone size: .
J gene: TRBJ2-2
V gene: TRBV6-2/TRBV6-3
CDR3 length: 20
D gene: TRBD2